This T cell receptor beta chain stems from a study of shared clonotypes between healthy human individuals (dated by TCRdb to the early 2020s). Some background on the complete study: The cohort included a few men and a couple of women between 18 and 49 years of age. For each donor, three plates each were used for CD4 naive and CD4 memory, two plates were used for CD8 naive, and one plate was used for CD8 memory. Blood TCR repertoires of several healthy adults were deeply sequenced to estimate repertoire size and the extent of clonotype sharing between individuals. To increase sequencing depth and limit assay-specific biases, TCR repertoire library preparation and sequencing were carried out by different laboratories using diverse techniques. Per donor, leukapheresis produced somewhere between about 0.9 and 9 billion PBMCs.

The germline ends are 11 bases apart after V is trimmed by 5 bases and J by 7 bases. The CDR3 contains 12 residues, cysteine and phenylalanine counted. CDR3 DNA is the only sequence kept; it has 36 bases, read in frame from the first base. Taken from the germline V gene (reference sequence), the CDR1 and CDR2 loops are SEHNR and FQNEAQ. Of note for this clone: The antigen it recognizes is unknown. Base qualities are not recorded, but no much larger clone differs from it by a single base.

Using the deep immunoSEQ assay, TCR CDR3 regions were amplified from genomic DNA by multiplex PCR. Genomic DNA extracted from each cell subset was distributed evenly over all wells of several immunoSEQ 96-well plates, and each plate served as one replicate. For sorted subsets, roughly 200 ng genomic DNA, equal to 25,000 to 35,000 T cell genomes, was loaded into each replicate PCR. Purified libraries were quantified with a Qubit 3.0 fluorometer, sized on a Bioanalyzer 2100, and re-quantified with the KAPA Library Quantification kit. Each immunoSEQ 96-well plate was sequenced on its own single-read 150-cycle Illumina NextSeq 550 flow cell. Per the original workflow: Because the immunoSEQ output held only junctional sequences and lacked quality scores, the filtering could not match the filtering applied to full-length reads. To assign V/J genes and CDR3, sequences were annotated using PyIR, a Python wrapper for IgBLAST v1.9, with IMGT germline references. Any read was removed if the V/J assignment was weak (E-value above 1e-6), the CDR3 was missing, or the read contained stop codons, out-of-frame junctions, or ambiguous translated residues. V3J clonotypes were defined as sequences sharing an identical inferred V gene, J gene, and CDR3 amino acid sequence. Percentage overlap between repertoires was computed as shared unique clonotypes divided by the size of the smaller repertoire. Richness of each repertoire was evaluated using RTK rarefaction, the Chao1 estimator, and Recon v2.1 estimates of unobserved clonotypes. Generation probabilities were computed with OLGA for all TCRbeta clonotypes obtained by the gDNA method from four donors. Entries here come from immuneACCESS through TCRdb and include only in-frame sequences with V and J called. Some clones fail to appear in such tables; in the studies checked, an unresolved V gene covers under half of the shortfall, and the cause of the remainder is unknown. From that table come the V and J calls and clone size; the DNA was used to work out D and trimming. The sample includes approximately 2.5 million clones, with more than 90% observed a single time. About 0.13% of the sample is taken by the ten largest.

Overall study results and their limits: The genetic and exposure-history diversity represented was limited by the small number of donors. Sampling was limited to blood, and TCR repertoires in tissue likely differ from TCR repertoires in blood. Across a handful of donors, about 5.2% of naive CD4, roughly 3.8% of naive CD8, 2.3% of memory CD4, and over 0.35% of memory CD8 clonotypes were shared. Pairwise subsampling led to the expectation that sequencing depth would affect the degree of clonotype sharing among donors. Compared with non-shared clonotypes, clonotypes shared by all four sorted-subset donors had higher generation probabilities. Rarefaction of sorted-subset datasets indicated incomplete sequencing despite the large sequencing depth. Naive subsets generally had larger estimated clonotype richness than memory subsets did.

The donors were healthy, HIV-negative adults with no recently reported acute infections or vaccinations. Every donor was a Caucasian adult living in Nashville, Tennessee, USA. CD4+ T cells were enriched by magnetic negative selection, after which naive cells were positively selected on CD45RA and the negative fraction was taken as the memory subset. Blood was collected by leukapheresis, and PBMCs were isolated by Ficoll-Histopaque density gradient centrifugation and then cryopreserved in liquid nitrogen vapor phase. Purity and quantity of every magnetically sorted T cell population were checked by analytical flow cytometry. Genomic DNA was isolated from each sorted fraction and quantified by UV absorbance on a Nanodrop 2000c.

The specimen was naive CD4+ T cells sorted from blood. The meaning of the sample's cell subset or site label: CD45RA+ positively selected. The chain couples TRBV7-9 to TRBJ1-2; no D gene call is confident. The origin of this receptor is a young man in good health. CDR3 sequence: CASSPASAGYTF. The DNA sequence is as follows: TGTGCCAGCAGCCCAGCATCTGCTGGCTACACCTTC.